Below, one T cell receptor (beta chain) is given with its context. This record comes from a study of T cell changes during pregnancy in multiple sclerosis. Method: immunoSEQ multiplex PCR; TCRdb's copy keeps in-frame clones and lacks some. This table holds some 80,000 clones, about 94% found once. Looked up from germline, CDR1 is MNHNS and CDR2 is SASEGT. Trimming removed 2 bases from V and 1 base from J; junction bases left unmatched: 7. The CDR3 extends over 16 amino acids. The TCR was taken from a female donor with multiple sclerosis, enrolled in a pregnancy study. The gene calls are TRBV6-1 and TRBJ1-2, with 7 nucleotides matching TRBD1. The sample was peripheral blood, taken in the third trimester of pregnancy. CDR3 sequence: CASSESRGRVNYGYTF. In DNA, the CDR3 is TGTGCCAGCAGTGAAAGCAGGGGGAGAGTTAACTATGGCTACACCTTC.